What follows are 10 T cell receptor beta chains derived from one specimen sequenced in a study of vaccination effects on CD4 cells after COVID-19. Pools of viral peptides were used by the ViraFEST assay to expand antigen-specific CD4+ T cells ahead of sequencing. With approximately ten days of culture completed, CD4+ T cells were isolated. PCR-confirmed SARS-CoV-2 infection occurred in the person between March and December 2020. These TCRs' antigens remain unknown. Clones were read by immunoSEQ multiplex PCR, and TCRdb kept only the in-frame ones, dropping some. The sample yields 40,000 or so clones, around 72% seen once. This material consisted of CD4+ T cells from PBMCs cultured with a peptide pool, taken before COVID-19 vaccination. These receptors were obtained from a human donor who had a prior SARS-CoV-2 infection.

This clone was detected only once. J is TRBJ2-2 and V is TRBV7-9, with D possibly matching TRBD2 (5 bases). Germline V lookup: CDR1 SEHNR, CDR2 FQNEAQ (reference sequence). The CDR3 has 12 residues. V was shortened by 1 base and J by 12 bases, with 9 bases between the two germline ends. In DNA form, the CDR3 reads TGTGCCAGCAGCTTAGACGGGGAGCAGCTGTTTTTT. It specifies CASSLDGEQLFF. Using reference TRBV7-9 and TRBJ2-2 for the parts outside the CDR3, the full variable domain is DTGVSQNPRHKITKRGQNVTFRCDPISEHNRLYWYRQTLGQGPEFLTYFQNEAQLEKSRLLSDRFSAERPKGSFSTLEIQRTEQGDSAMYLCASSLDGEQLFFGEGSRLTVL.

The V call is TRBV4-3, the J call TRBJ2-3, with TRBD2 identical over 7 bases. The CDR3 is 14 amino acids. The V gene's germline CDR1 is LGHNA and CDR2 YSLEER. V was clipped by 3 bases and J by 2 bases; unmatched bases: 2. CDR3 loop: CASSHGRDTDTQYF. Written as DNA, the CDR3 is TGCGCCAGCAGCCATGGGAGGGACACAGATACGCAGTATTTT.

The J gene is TRBJ2-7, the V gene TRBV30; TRBD2 might be the D (5 bases). The V and J ends lost 0 bases and 2 bases respectively, with 17 bases between them. Germline V gene lookup returns CDR1 GTSNPN and CDR2 SVGIG (reference sequence). This CDR3 has 16 amino acids. DNA for the CDR3: TGTGCCTGGAGTGTTGGTGGTTGGCTGCGGGCCTACGAGCAGTACTTC. Residues: CAWSVGGWLRAYEQYF.

This sequence joins TRBV7-8 and TRBJ2-7; D gene unclear. V was pared by 0 bases and J by 1 base, with 4 bases between. There are 13 residues in the CDR3. CDR1 SGHVS and CDR2 FQNEAQ come from the germline V gene. The CDR3 coding sequence is TGTGCCAGCAGCTTAGCTGGTTCCTACGAGCAGTACTTC. Translating gives CASSLAGSYEQYF.

This rearrangement joins TRBV7-2 to TRBJ1-6; D remains unclear. There are 13 residues in the CDR3. The V gene lost 0 bases and the J gene lost 10 bases, with 7 bases spanning the gap. Germline CDR1 SGHTA, CDR2 FQGNSA. The CDR3 DNA reads as TGTGCCAGCAGCTTAGCTCCTACCTCACCCCTCCACTTT. Amino acid sequence: CASSLAPTSPLHF.

V is TRBV6-5 and J is TRBJ1-1; 9 positions match TRBD1. CDR1 MNHEY and CDR2 SVGAGI come from the germline V gene. The CDR3 length is 14 residues. Germline trimming cut 7 bases from V and 5 bases from J; bases unmatched to any gene: 8. CDR3: CASKTGTGFTEAFF. The DNA of the CDR3 is TGTGCCAGCAAAACCGGGACAGGGTTTACTGAAGCTTTCTTT.

This chain uses TRBV24-1 with TRBJ2-1; D is unresolved. Trimming cost V 9 bases and J 10 bases, with 12 bases left between them. The V gene's germline CDR1 is KGHDR and CDR2 SFDVKD. This CDR3 contains 11 residues. The CDR3 sequence is CATSKVGEQFF. The CDR3 coding sequence is TGTGCCACCTCTAAGGTTGGCGAGCAGTTCTTC.

The J gene is TRBJ2-7, the V gene TRBV2; tentatively, D is TRBD2 (6 bases). The CDR3 is 14 amino acids. Germline-derived CDR1 and CDR2 are SNHLY and FYNNEI. The germline V and J ends were trimmed by 5 bases and 4 bases, with 15 bases remaining between them. CDR3 nucleotide sequence: TGTGCCAGCAGTACCCTTGGCGGAGGGTACGAGCAGTACTTC. Translating it yields CASSTLGGGYEQYF.

This sequence joins TRBV9 and TRBJ2-1, with D unresolved. Germline V gene sequence: CDR1 SGDLS, CDR2 YYNGEE. This CDR3 has 15 residues. Trimming shortened V by 0 bases and J by 2 bases, and 9 bases separated the two germline ends. This chain's CDR3 is CASSVDGTPYNEQFF. The CDR3 DNA sequence: TGTGCCAGCAGCGTAGACGGTACCCCCTACAATGAGCAGTTCTTC. Drawing the rest from reference TRBV9 and TRBJ2-1, the complete variable domain is DSGVTQTPKHLITATGQRVTLRCSPRSGDLSVYWYQQSLDQGLQFLIQYYNGEERAKGNILERFSAQQFPDLHSELNLSSLELGDSALYFCASSVDGTPYNEQFFGPGTRLTVL.

The V call is TRBV11-1, the J call TRBJ2-7; 9 nucleotides line up with TRBD2. Per germline, CDR1 SGHAT and CDR2 FQDESV (reference sequence). V trimming: 5 bases; J trimming: 2 bases; junction bases outside the gene matches: 7. This CDR3 has 15 amino acids. This CDR3 is CASSEQRGVTYEQYF. CDR3 nucleotides: TGTGCCAGCAGCGAGCAGCGGGGGGTGACCTACGAGCAGTACTTC.